This TCR beta chain is drawn from a study of cytomegalovirus exposure and HLA in healthy donors. Points from the study as a whole: Fewer N-insertions than the approximately 610-donor mean were reportedly shown by an Asian-associated ancestry cluster in a later analysis. What a later analysis showed was that several of the most significant clusters appeared linked to common viral pathogens. According to an earlier analysis, most TCR beta V segments yielded productive rearrangements about 87% or about 30% of the time. Sequencing depth across donors, presence/absence analyses assumed, was roughly uniform.

The PCR made use of 60 Vbeta and 13 Jbeta primers. Only in-frame clones appear in the TCRdb table, and some are missing; sequencing was by immunoSEQ multiplex PCR. The repertoire consists of some 190,000 clones, with approximately 80% occurring once and the leading ten covering about 1.1%. Points on this clone: Its target is not known.

The CDR3 covers 14 residues. The germline V gene encodes CDR1 MNHNY and CDR2 SVGAGI (reference sequence). After removal of 7 bases from V and 6 bases from J, the junction contained 9 bases not matched to a gene. This chain uses TRBV6-6 with TRBJ1-2; 9 nucleotides align to TRBD1. The sequence was collected from a woman aged 40 to 50 in good health and CMV-seronegative. Sequenced input: PBMCs. This chain's CDR3 is CASTKGGTGNGYTF. In DNA, the CDR3 is TGTGCCAGCACCAAAGGGGGGACAGGGAATGGCTACACCTTC.